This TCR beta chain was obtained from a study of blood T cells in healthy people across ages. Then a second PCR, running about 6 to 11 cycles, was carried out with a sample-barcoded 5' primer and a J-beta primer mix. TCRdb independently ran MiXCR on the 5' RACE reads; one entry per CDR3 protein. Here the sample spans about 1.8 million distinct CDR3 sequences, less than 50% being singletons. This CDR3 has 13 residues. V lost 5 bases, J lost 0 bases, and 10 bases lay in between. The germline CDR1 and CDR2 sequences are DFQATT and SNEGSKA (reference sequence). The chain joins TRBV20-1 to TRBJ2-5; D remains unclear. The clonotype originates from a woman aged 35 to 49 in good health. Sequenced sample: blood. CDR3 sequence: CSAHERNQETQYF. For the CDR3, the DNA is TGCAGTGCTCATGAACGGAACCAAGAGACCCAGTACTTC.